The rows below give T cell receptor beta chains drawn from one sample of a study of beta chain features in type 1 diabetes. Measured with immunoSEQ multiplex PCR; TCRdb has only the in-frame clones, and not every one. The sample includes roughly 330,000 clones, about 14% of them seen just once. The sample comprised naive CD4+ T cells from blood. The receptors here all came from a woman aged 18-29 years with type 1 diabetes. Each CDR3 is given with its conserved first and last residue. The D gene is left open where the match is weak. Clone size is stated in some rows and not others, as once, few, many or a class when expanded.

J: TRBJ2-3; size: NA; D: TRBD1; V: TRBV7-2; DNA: TGTGCCAGCAGCCTCATCGGGACAGGGGGCGTTGGGAGCACAGATACGCAGTATTTT; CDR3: CASSLIGTGGVGSTDTQYF
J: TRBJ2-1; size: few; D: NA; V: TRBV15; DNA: TGTGCCACCAGCGGTAGGACGGCCGGGAACAATGAGCAGTTCTTC; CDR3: CATSGRTAGNNEQFF
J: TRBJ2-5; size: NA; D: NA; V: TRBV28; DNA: TGTGCCAGCAGTTCCGGACAGTCTCAAGAGACCCAGTACTTC; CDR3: CASSSGQSQETQYF
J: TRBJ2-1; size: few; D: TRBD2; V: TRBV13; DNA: TGTGCCAGCAGCTTACCTGGCGGGACTAGCACCAACAATGAGCAGTTCTTC; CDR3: CASSLPGGTSTNNEQFF
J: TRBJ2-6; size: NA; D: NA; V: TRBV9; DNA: TGTGCCAGCAGCGTAGTCGGGGGAACAGGGGCCAACGTCCTGACTTTC; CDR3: CASSVVGGTGANVLTF
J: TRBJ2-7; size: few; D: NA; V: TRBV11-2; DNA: TGTGCCAGCAGAAGCTTAGTGACCTACGAGCAGTACTTC; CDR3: CASRSLVTYEQYF
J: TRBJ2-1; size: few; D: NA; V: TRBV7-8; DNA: TGTGCCAGCAGCGTACGGACAGACCCTACCTACAATGAGCAGTTCTTC; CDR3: CASSVRTDPTYNEQFF
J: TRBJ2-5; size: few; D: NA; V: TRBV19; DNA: TGTGCCAGTAGTATAAGGCGAAGGGGTTATGGGGAGACCCAGTACTTC; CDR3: CASSIRRRGYGETQYF
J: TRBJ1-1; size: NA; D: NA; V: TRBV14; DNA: TGTGCCAGCAGCCTCGGGTTAAACACTGAAGCTTTCTTT; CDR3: CASSLGLNTEAFF
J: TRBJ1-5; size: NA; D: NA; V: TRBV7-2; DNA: TGTGCCAGCAGCTTAGACAGTGCCCCAGGTCGGCCCCAGCATTTT; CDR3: CASSLDSAPGRPQHF
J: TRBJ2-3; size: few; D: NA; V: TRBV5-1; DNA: TGCGCCAGCAGCTTGGTAAAGAGTGCTAGCACAGATACGCAGTATTTT; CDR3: CASSLVKSASTDTQYF
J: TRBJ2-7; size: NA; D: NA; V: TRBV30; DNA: TGTGCCTGGAACCCAGCGGAAAAACACTACGAGCAGTACTTC; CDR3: CAWNPAEKHYEQYF
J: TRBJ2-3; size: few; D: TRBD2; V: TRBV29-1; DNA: TGCAGCGTATACGGGACTAGCGGCACAGATACGCAGTATTTT; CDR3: CSVYGTSGTDTQYF
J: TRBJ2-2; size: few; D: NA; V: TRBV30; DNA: TGTGCCACAACGGGGGGCGGGAACACCGGGGAGCTGTTTTTT; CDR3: CATTGGGNTGELFF
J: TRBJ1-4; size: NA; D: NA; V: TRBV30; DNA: TGTGCCTGGAGGGAGGGACCGATGGGGGAAAAACTGTTTTTT; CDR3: CAWREGPMGEKLFF
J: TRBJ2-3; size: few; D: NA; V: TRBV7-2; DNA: TGTGCCAGCAGCCTTGCCATAGCGGGCACAGATACGCAGTATTTT; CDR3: CASSLAIAGTDTQYF
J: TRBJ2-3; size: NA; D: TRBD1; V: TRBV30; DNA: TGTGCCTGGAGTTTGGACAGGGAGGCCGATACGCAGTATTTT; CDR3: CAWSLDREADTQYF
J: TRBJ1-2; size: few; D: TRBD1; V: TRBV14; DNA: TGTGCCAGCAGCCAGGTTTCTCCCCGACAGGGCCTCTATGGCTACACCTTC; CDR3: CASSQVSPRQGLYGYTF
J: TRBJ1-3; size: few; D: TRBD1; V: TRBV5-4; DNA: TGTGCCAGCAGCCCGGGACAGACGAGCGGAAACACCATATATTTT; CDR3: CASSPGQTSGNTIYF
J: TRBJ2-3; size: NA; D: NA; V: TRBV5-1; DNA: TGCGCCAGCAGCAGCCCCGGGGGATACACAGATACGCAGTATTTT; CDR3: CASSSPGGYTDTQYF
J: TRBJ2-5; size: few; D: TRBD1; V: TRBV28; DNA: TGTGCCAGCAGTTCCCAAGGGACAGGGGAAGGGACCCAGTACTTC; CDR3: CASSSQGTGEGTQYF
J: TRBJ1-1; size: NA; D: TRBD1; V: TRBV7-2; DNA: TGTGCCAGCAGCCCAGACAGGGGGAACGAAGCTTTCTTT; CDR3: CASSPDRGNEAFF
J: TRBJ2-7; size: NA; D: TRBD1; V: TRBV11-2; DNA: TGTGCCAGCAGCATTCTTCGGACAGGGCAGTACTTC; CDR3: CASSILRTGQYF
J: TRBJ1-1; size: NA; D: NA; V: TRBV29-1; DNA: TGCAGCGCTTCACCTCAGGGAACTGAAGCTTTCTTT; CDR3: CSASPQGTEAFF
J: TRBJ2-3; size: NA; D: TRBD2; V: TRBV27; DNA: TGTGCCAGCAGTCCATACCGGGTTAGCGGGAGGGCCGGGGATACGCAGTATTTT; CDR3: CASSPYRVSGRAGDTQYF
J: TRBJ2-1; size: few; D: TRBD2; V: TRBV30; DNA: TGTGCCTGGACGACTAGCGGGAACAATGAGCAGTTCTTC; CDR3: CAWTTSGNNEQFF
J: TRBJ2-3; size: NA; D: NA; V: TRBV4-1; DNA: TGCGCCAGCAGCAGCCAGGGTAACACAGATACGCAGTATTTT; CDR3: CASSSQGNTDTQYF